This is a list of T cell receptor beta chains from one sample in a study of control samples from healthy donors and cancer patients. Clones were sequenced by immunoSEQ multiplex PCR, and TCRdb holds only the in-frame ones, with some missing. The data hold 170,000 or so clones, with roughly 93% observed a single time. Sequencing input: blood. All receptors come from a man aged 18 to 30 in good health. Both conserved end residues are part of each CDR3. D genes are given only for firm matches.

V gene	J gene	D gene	CDR3 protein
TRBV6-4	TRBJ1-2	.	CASSSGFRYTF
TRBV27	TRBJ2-7	.	CASSKGGYEQYF
TRBV5-1	TRBJ2-7	.	CASSLAGRQWAYEQYF
TRBV11-3	TRBJ2-3	TRBD1	CASSLGRGQSDTQYF
TRBV2	TRBJ1-4	TRBD1	CASSTDRVDEKLFF
TRBV9	TRBJ1-5	.	CASSVGPNQPQHF
TRBV25-1	TRBJ2-1	TRBD2	CASTRLAGGYNEQFF
TRBV27	TRBJ1-3	.	CASSLSVRQGNTIYF
TRBV28	TRBJ1-5	TRBD1	CASRADRAQPQHF
TRBV18	TRBJ1-2	.	CASSPRDDNGYTF
TRBV6-6	TRBJ2-7	TRBD1	CASSPGTGDEQYF
TRBV5-4	TRBJ1-6	TRBD1	CASSLDRGKSPLHF
TRBV5-1	TRBJ1-1	TRBD1	CASSWGQGNTEAFF
TRBV5-1	TRBJ1-1	TRBD1	CASSLIGQGESEAFF
TRBV3-1/TRBV3-2	TRBJ2-3	.	CASSRGTDTQYF
TRBV5-1	TRBJ2-7	TRBD2	CASSLGPSGGASSYEQYF
TRBV2	TRBJ1-5	.	CASSEWRSNQPQHF
TRBV7-9	TRBJ1-5	TRBD1	CASSRGTESYSNQPQHF
TRBV25-1	TRBJ2-3	.	CASSELGPTDTQYF
TRBV7-6	TRBJ2-7	.	CASSPGTLYEQYF
TRBV3-1/TRBV3-2	TRBJ2-3	.	CASNQGGGVYTQYF
TRBV7-6	TRBJ1-4	TRBD1	CASSQYPDRELFF
TRBV18	TRBJ2-5	TRBD2	CASSPKRGGEETQYF
TRBV14	TRBJ2-3	.	CASSQPSVGTDTQYF
TRBV3-1/TRBV3-2	TRBJ2-7	TRBD1	CASSQGEQGTKYF
TRBV30	TRBJ1-1	.	CAWSVKTDTEAFF
TRBV5-5	TRBJ1-3	.	CASSLGGTGNTIYF
TRBV5-1	TRBJ2-7	TRBD1	CASSPGTGISGWHEQYF
TRBV18	TRBJ2-7	TRBD1	CASSQGGGFAYEQYF
TRBV7-3	TRBJ1-6	.	CASSLWGENSPLHF
TRBV19	TRBJ1-4	.	CASSILTAFNEKLFF
TRBV27	TRBJ2-3	TRBD1	CASRGQGYTQYF
TRBV19	TRBJ1-6	.	CASSGTISRGNSPLHF
TRBV30	TRBJ2-5	TRBD2	CAWGASGAETQYF
TRBV24-1	TRBJ1-5	TRBD1	CATSDPGQGDQPQHF
TRBV21-1	TRBJ1-6	.	CASRGVANYRPNSPLHF
TRBV3-1/TRBV3-2	TRBJ1-6	.	CASSQVGQGTPLHF
TRBV9	TRBJ1-1	.	CASSVSGNTEAFF
TRBV5-1	TRBJ1-1	TRBD1	CASSSLTGGDNTEAFF